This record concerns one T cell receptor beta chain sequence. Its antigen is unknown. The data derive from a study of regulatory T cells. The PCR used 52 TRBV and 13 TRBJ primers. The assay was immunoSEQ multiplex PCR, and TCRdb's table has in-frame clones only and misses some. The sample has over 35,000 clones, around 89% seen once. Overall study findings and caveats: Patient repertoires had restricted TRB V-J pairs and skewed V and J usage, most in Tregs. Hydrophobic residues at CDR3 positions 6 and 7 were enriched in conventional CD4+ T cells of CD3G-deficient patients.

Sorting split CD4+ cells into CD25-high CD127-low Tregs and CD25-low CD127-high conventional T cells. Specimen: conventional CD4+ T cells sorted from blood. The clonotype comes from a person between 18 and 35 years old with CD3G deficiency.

The CDR3 DNA is TGTGCCAGCAGCTCCCCCGGGAGCGGGAGCACAGATACGCAGTATTTT. It yields the protein CASSSPGSGSTDTQYF. This rearrangement joins TRBV28 to TRBJ2-3; perhaps TRBD2 as D (6 bases). Germline-derived CDR1 and CDR2 are MDHEN and SYDVKM. The V and J ends lost 6 bases and 0 bases respectively, with 16 bases between them. This CDR3 is 16 amino acids long.